The 22 T cell receptor beta chains given below trace back to one sample, sequenced in a study of cytomegalovirus exposure and HLA in healthy donors. It was with 60 Vbeta and 13 Jbeta primers that the PCR ran. TCRdb keeps only in-frame clones here, not all; method: immunoSEQ multiplex PCR. The data contain 99,000 or so clones, 70% to 80% of them singletons. The specimen was PBMCs. The receptors were gathered from a man in his sixties in good health and CMV-seropositive.

The chain is built from TRBV7-9 and TRBJ2-5; D is ambiguous. Germline loops: CDR1 SEHNR, CDR2 FQNEAQ (reference sequence). This CDR3 is 14 amino acids long. V was cut by 1 base and J by 0 bases, with 6 bases left in between. CDR3 sequence reads: CASSLVGNQETQYF. CDR3 coding DNA: TGTGCCAGCAGCTTAGTCGGTAACCAAGAGACCCAGTACTTC.

CDR3: CASSQDRGSGAGNEQFF. The CDR3 nucleotides are TGTGCCAGCAGCCAAGATAGGGGTAGCGGGGCAGGCAATGAGCAGTTCTTC. This chain links TRBV4-2 with TRBJ2-1, with 8 bases identical to TRBD2. Germline V CDR1 and CDR2: LGHNA, YNFKEQ. Unmatched junction bases numbered 10, after V lost 0 bases and J lost 6 bases. The CDR3 contains 17 residues.

The chain joins TRBV7-8 to TRBJ2-5; 9 nucleotides align to TRBD1. The germline V gene encodes CDR1 SGHVS and CDR2 FQNEAQ. Trimming took 3 bases from V and 1 from J; bases not matched to a gene: 0. This CDR3 is 14 amino acids long. The CDR3 loop is CASSLTGGQETQYF. In DNA form, the CDR3 reads TGTGCCAGCAGCTTGACAGGGGGCCAAGAGACCCAGTACTTC.

This chain joins TRBV19 and TRBJ2-3; a weak D match, TRBD1 (5 bases). The V end was cut by 2 bases, the J end by 3 bases, with 12 bases between. This CDR3 has 15 residues. From germline, CDR1 is LNHDA and CDR2 SQIVND (reference sequence). In DNA form, the CDR3 reads TGTGCCAGTAGTATATTATCAGGGAAGACAGATACGCAGTATTTT. It yields the protein CASSILSGKTDTQYF.

This chain joins TRBV7-8 and TRBJ1-5; D remains unclear. Per the germline V gene, CDR1 is SGHVS and CDR2 is FQNEAQ. The germline V and J ends were trimmed by 1 base and 5 bases, with 6 bases remaining between them. This CDR3 has 13 residues. CDR3 coding DNA: TGTGCCAGCAGCTTAGACGGGTATCAGCCCCAGCATTTT. Its translation is CASSLDGYQPQHF. Variable domain in full (rest from reference TRBV7-8 and TRBJ1-5): GAGVSQSPRYKVAKRGQDVALRCDPISGHVSLFWYQQALGQGPEFLTYFQNEAQLDKSGLPSDRFFAERPEGSVSTLKIQRTQQEDSAVYLCASSLDGYQPQHFGDGTRLSIL.

The rearrangement joins TRBV6-5 to TRBJ1-5; D is unclear. The CDR3 has 15 residues. Germline CDR1 is MNHEY and CDR2 is SVGAGI. With 0 bases removed from V and 0 bases from J, the gap between germline ends came to 6 bases. DNA of the CDR3: TGTGCCAGCAGTTACTCGAGGGTTAGCAATCAGCCCCAGCATTTT. It is translated as CASSYSRVSNQPQHF.

The V call is TRBV12-1, the J call TRBJ1-5; the D call in the table, TRBD1, was not verified against the DNA. TRBV12-1 is a pseudogene segment. This CDR3 spans 14 amino acids. CDR3 nucleotides: TGTGCCAGCAGCTGCTGGGACAGGGGACAGCCCCAGCATTTT. Protein sequence: CASSCWDRGQPQHF.

The rearrangement joins TRBV11-2 to TRBJ2-1; 9 nucleotides line up with TRBD2. This CDR3 has 17 residues. Per germline, CDR1 SGHAT and CDR2 FQNNGV. V lost 3 bases to trimming and J lost 10 bases; unmatched junction nucleotides: 16. CDR3 sequence: CASSFLSGGPPRKEQFF. CDR3 sequence (DNA): TGTGCCAGCAGCTTCCTTAGCGGGGGCCCCCCTAGGAAAGAGCAGTTCTTC. Full variable domain (remainder filled in from reference TRBV11-2 and TRBJ2-1): EAGVAQSPRYKIIEKRQSVAFWCNPISGHATLYWYQQILGQGPKLLIQFQNNGVVDDSQLPKDRFSAERLKGVDSTLKIQPAKLEDSAVYLCASSFLSGGPPRKEQFFGPGTRLTVL.

The chain carries TRBV9 and TRBJ1-3; a possible D gene is TRBD1 (6 bases). V lost 2 bases, J lost 3 bases, and 15 bases lay in between. This CDR3 has 16 residues. Germline V gene lookup returns CDR1 SGDLS and CDR2 YYNGEE. In nucleotides, the CDR3 is TGTGCCAGCAGCGTCATTGGAGAGACAGGTGGAAACACCATATATTTT. Translation: CASSVIGETGGNTIYF.

For the CDR3, the DNA is TGTGCCAGCAAAGGACAGGGGTTGGCCCTCCACTTT. This encodes CASKGQGLALHF. V is TRBV6-1 and J is TRBJ1-6; TRBD1 matches 9 bases. In germline, CDR1 is MNHNS, CDR2 SASEGT. The CDR3 has 12 residues. J lost 14 bases, V lost 7 bases, and 6 bases had no gene match.

J is TRBJ2-6 and V is TRBV2, with a weak D call TRBD2 (6 bases). Trimming pared 4 bases from V and 2 bases from J, leaving 9 bases between. This CDR3 has 15 residues. Germline loops: CDR1 SNHLY, CDR2 FYNNEI. CDR3: CASSGWEAGANVLTF. CDR3 bases: TGTGCCAGCAGTGGCTGGGAGGCTGGGGCCAACGTCCTGACTTTC.

The J gene is TRBJ2-5, the V gene TRBV6-5, with 7 positions matching TRBD1. The last part of the DNA fits TRBJ2-7 better; the J call may be wrong. In germline, CDR1 is MNHEY, CDR2 SVGAGI. The CDR3 length is 15 residues. This chain's CDR3 is CASSYSRDRSYEQYF. The CDR3 bases are TGTGCCAGCAGTTACTCGAGGGACAGATCCTACGAGCAGTACTTC.

The chain links TRBV7-6 to TRBJ2-3; 9 nucleotides align to TRBD1. Germline CDR1 is SGHVS and CDR2 is FNYEAQ. This CDR3 comprises 14 residues. V lost 5 bases and J lost 9; bases outside the gene matches: 9. CDR3 residues: CASSPGQGPRTQYF. In DNA, the CDR3 is TGTGCCAGCAGCCCTGGACAGGGGCCGAGAACGCAGTATTTT.

V gene TRBV12-5 combines with J gene TRBJ1-2, with D hard to call. Germline assignment: CDR1 LGHNT and CDR2 FRNRAP. The CDR3 is 13 amino acids. With 1 base removed from V and 5 bases from J, the gap between germline ends came to 8 bases. The CDR3, as DNA: TGTGCTAGTGGTTTGGGGGCATCTTATGGCTACACCTTC. It is translated as CASGLGASYGYTF. The full variable domain, its missing parts supplied by reference TRBV12-5 and TRBJ1-2, is DARVTQTPRHKVTEMGQEVTMRCQPILGHNTVFWYRQTMMQGLELLAYFRNRAPLDDSGMPKDRFSAEMPDATLATLKIQPSEPRDSAVYFCASGLGASYGYTFGSGTRLTVV.

This chain links TRBV7-3 with TRBJ2-1, with 9 nucleotides matching TRBD2. The trim removed 5 bases at V and 8 bases at J, leaving 10 bases unmatched. Germline V lookup: CDR1 SGHTA, CDR2 FQGTGA. This CDR3 is 15 amino acids long. The CDR3 DNA sequence: TGTGCCAGCAGCGCAAGCGGGGGGCATATATATGAGCAGTTCTTC. It is translated as CASSASGGHIYEQFF.

The gene calls are TRBV6-1 and TRBJ1-1; no clear D gene. The germline gives CDR1 MNHNS, CDR2 SASEGT. The CDR3 totals 12 residues. The V end was cut by 8 bases, the J end by 0 bases, with 7 bases between. For the CDR3, the DNA is TGTGCCAGCTCCAGGCTGAACACTGAAGCTTTCTTT. Translating it yields CASSRLNTEAFF.

This clone has only a few counts. The chain links TRBV7-9 to TRBJ2-2, with D perhaps matching TRBD2 (5 bases). CDR1 is SEHNR and CDR2 is FQNEAQ in the germline V gene (reference sequence). There are 15 residues in the CDR3. V lost 5 bases and J 3 bases, leaving 13 bases between the germline ends. CDR3 bases: TGTGCCAGCAGCCCCCGGGGTCAATACACCGGGGAGCTGTTTTTT. Translation gives CASSPRGQYTGELFF.

The chain has TRBV27 and TRBJ2-5, with D perhaps TRBD1 (6 bases). The DNA end favors TRBJ2-7, so the J call may be wrong. The CDR3 sequence is 14 residues long. The germline gives CDR1 MNHEY, CDR2 SMNVEV (reference sequence). The CDR3 DNA reads TGTGCCAGCAGTTTATTTCAGGGGTCCTACGAGCAGTACTTC. Translated, it gives CASSLFQGSYEQYF.

The chain recombines TRBV5-4 with TRBJ2-5, with D possibly matching TRBD2 (5 bases). The CDR3 length is 14 residues. Trimming took 2 bases from V and 1 from J, leaving 9 bases between them. Looked up from germline, CDR1 is SGHNT and CDR2 is YYREEE (reference sequence). This CDR3 reads CASSLAVPQETQYF. Written as DNA, the CDR3 is TGTGCCAGCAGCTTAGCGGTGCCCCAAGAGACCCAGTACTTC. The whole variable domain, remainder taken from reference TRBV5-4 and TRBJ2-5, is ETGVTQSPTHLIKTRGQQVTLRCSSQSGHNTVSWYQQALGQGPQFIFQYYREEENGRGNFPPRFSGLQFPNYSSELNVNALELDDSALYLCASSLAVPQETQYFGPGTRLLVL.

The chain is built from TRBV9 and TRBJ2-1; TRBD2 matches at 7 bases. Per germline, CDR1 SGDLS and CDR2 YYNGEE. The CDR3 has 15 amino acids. The J segment lost 1 base and the V segment lost 3 bases, leaving 4 bases of the junction unmatched. This CDR3 reads CASSASGESYNEQFF. CDR3 bases: TGTGCCAGCAGCGCGAGCGGGGAATCCTACAATGAGCAGTTCTTC.

This clone has just one count. This chain uses TRBV7-9 with TRBJ2-7; 10 bases are a match to TRBD1. The CDR3 runs 12 residues. Germline assignment: CDR1 SEHNR and CDR2 FQNEAQ (reference sequence). V lost 8 bases and J lost 6; bases outside the gene matches: 4. The CDR3 DNA follows: TGTGCCAGCGAAAGGACAGGGGGCGAGCAGTACTTC. Encoded protein: CASERTGGEQYF.

This chain joins TRBV7-9 and TRBJ1-2; D perhaps matches TRBD1 (6 bases). Trimming removed 4 bases from V and 4 bases from J, with 13 bases in between. CDR1 and CDR2 from the germline V gene are SEHNR and FQNEAQ (reference sequence). This CDR3 contains 14 residues. The CDR3 DNA reads as TGTGCCAGCAGCTCTGGGGGGGCCGTCTATGGCTACACCTTC. Translated, it gives CASSSGGAVYGYTF.